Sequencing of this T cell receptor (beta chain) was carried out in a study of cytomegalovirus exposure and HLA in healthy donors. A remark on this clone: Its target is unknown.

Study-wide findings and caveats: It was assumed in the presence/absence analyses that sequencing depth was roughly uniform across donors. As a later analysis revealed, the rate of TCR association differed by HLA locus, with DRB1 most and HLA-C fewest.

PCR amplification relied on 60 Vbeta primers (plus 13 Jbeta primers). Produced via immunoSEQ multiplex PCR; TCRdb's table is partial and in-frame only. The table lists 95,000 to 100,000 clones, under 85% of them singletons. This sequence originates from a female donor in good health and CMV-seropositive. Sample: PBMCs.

This CDR3 reads CASSLDIAGGKDTQYF. For the CDR3, the DNA is TGTGCCAGCAGTTTGGACATAGCGGGAGGGAAAGATACGCAGTATTTT. The chain carries TRBV28 and TRBJ2-3; the match to TRBD2 covers 11 bases. Germline CDR1 MDHEN, CDR2 SYDVKM. V lost 3 bases and J lost 5; bases outside the gene matches: 7. The CDR3 runs to 16 residues.